This is a list of T cell receptor beta chains from one sample in a study of blood T cell repertoires in COVID-19. Profiling relied on immunoSEQ multiplex PCR, and the TCRdb table lists in-frame clones only, not all of them. The sample yields about 200,000 clones, 86% seen once. The material sequenced was peripheral blood. The receptor source for this set is a woman aged 45-65 years with COVID-19, enrolled during active disease. The CDR3 runs from the conserved cysteine through the conserved F or W. Each record gives: D gene, clone size, J gene, CDR3 length, V gene, CDR3 protein, CDR3 DNA. The D gene is left open where the match is weak. Size is stated for part of the rows, as once, few or many counts, or as a class when the clone is expanded.

- | - | TRBJ1-2 | 17 | TRBV4-3 | CASSQDNRRAGGYGYTF | TGCGCCAGCAGCCAAGATAATCGTAGGGCGGGCGGCTATGGCTACACCTTC
TRBD1 | once | TRBJ1-1 | 15 | TRBV28 | CASLFSGQGEAEAFF | TGTGCCAGCTTATTTTCGGGACAGGGAGAGGCTGAAGCTTTCTTT
- | - | TRBJ2-2 | 18 | TRBV18 | CASSHEDRLELTSGELFF | TGTGCCAGCTCACACGAGGACAGACTTGAACTTACCAGCGGGGAGCTGTTTTTT
- | - | TRBJ1-1 | 13 | TRBV10-3 | CAISLQLYTEAFF | TGTGCCATCAGTCTCCAACTTTACACTGAAGCTTTCTTT
- | few | TRBJ2-3 | 12 | TRBV6-5 | CASRTSSDTQYF | TGTGCCAGCAGAACGAGTTCAGATACGCAGTATTTT
TRBD2 | - | TRBJ2-3 | 14 | TRBV28 | CASSLKAGANTQYF | TGTGCCAGCAGTTTAAAAGCGGGGGCCAATACGCAGTATTTT
- | - | TRBJ1-2 | 14 | TRBV4-2 | CASSQESLGGGYTF | TGTGCCAGCAGCCAAGAGAGTCTAGGGGGTGGCTACACCTTC
TRBD1 | - | TRBJ1-1 | 14 | TRBV18 | CASSDDRVNTEAFF | TGTGCCAGCTCGGACGACAGGGTGAATACTGAAGCTTTCTTT
- | - | TRBJ2-3 | 17 | TRBV9 | CASSVSDWGSGTDTQYF | TGTGCCAGCAGCGTGTCTGATTGGGGTAGCGGCACAGATACGCAGTATTTT
TRBD1 | - | TRBJ1-2 | 15 | TRBV7-6 | CASSTTGQGIDGYTF | TGTGCCAGCAGCACCACGGGACAGGGAATAGATGGCTACACCTTC
TRBD2 | - | TRBJ2-3 | 15 | TRBV5-6 | CASSLGSGRADTQYF | TGTGCCAGCAGCTTGGGTTCAGGGAGGGCAGATACGCAGTATTTT
TRBD1 | - | TRBJ1-5 | 17 | TRBV10-3 | CAISDPQGAGSNQPQHF | TGTGCCATCAGTGATCCCCAGGGGGCGGGAAGCAATCAGCCCCAGCATTTT
TRBD1 | once | TRBJ2-1 | 18 | TRBV7-8 | CASSLEGVLGQGINEQFF | TGTGCCAGCAGCTTAGAAGGAGTACTAGGACAGGGGATCAATGAGCAGTTCTTC
- | - | TRBJ2-7 | 11 | TRBV6-5 | CASGLVYEQYF | TGTGCCAGTGGACTGGTCTACGAGCAGTACTTC
- | - | TRBJ1-1 | 14 | TRBV5-6 | CASSLAVEGTEAFF | TGTGCCAGCAGCTTGGCAGTGGAGGGGACTGAAGCTTTCTTT
TRBD1 | - | TRBJ1-1 | 16 | TRBV5-6 | CASSSGQGVGNTEAFF | TGTGCCAGCAGCTCCGGACAGGGAGTGGGGAACACTGAAGCTTTCTTT
- | - | TRBJ1-1 | 14 | TRBV2 | CASSEDRPLEVAFF | TGTGCCAGCAGTGAAGACAGACCCCTGGAAGTAGCTTTCTTT